A single sample gave rise to the 21 T cell receptor beta chains below, sequenced in a study of beta chain features in type 1 diabetes. General study points: Among all four CD4+ subsets, Type 1 diabetes patients had TCRB CDR3s that were moderately but significantly shorter.

Expressed TCRB transcripts were sequenced because the isolated RNA had all been reverse transcribed beforehand. The table came from immunoSEQ multiplex PCR; TCRdb's copy has only in-frame clones and leaves some out. The table has some 160,000 clones, roughly 8% seen once. Antigens for these TCRs are unknown. Sequencing input: central memory CD4+ T cells from blood. These TCRs come from a woman younger than 30 with type 1 diabetes.

This clone has just a few counts. V and J are TRBV5-4 and TRBJ2-7; 7 bases fit TRBD2. Losses at the gene ends were 3 bases for V and 1 base for J; bases not matched to a gene: 10. This CDR3 contains 16 residues. CDR1 is SGHNT, CDR2 YYREEE, per germline (reference sequence). CDR3 in DNA: TGTGCCAGCAGCTCCTATCAGCGGGATCTATCCTACGAGCAGTACTTC. Protein: CASSSYQRDLSYEQYF.

Only a few counts were recorded for this clone. The chain uses TRBV7-9 and TRBJ1-2; 8 bases agree with TRBD1. The ends lost 6 bases at V and 4 bases at J; junction bases unmatched: 13. The germline CDR1 and CDR2 sequences are SEHNR and FQNEAQ (reference sequence). The CDR3 extends over 16 amino acids. CDR3 protein: CASRRATGQVSYGYTF. CDR3 coding DNA: TGTGCCAGCAGACGAGCTACGGGACAGGTATCCTATGGCTACACCTTC.

This clone was observed a few times. CDR3 sequence: CASSRVKTDIVYNEQFF. The CDR3 DNA follows: TGTGCCAGCAGTCGGGTAAAGACAGACATAGTTTACAATGAGCAGTTCTTC. The V call is TRBV27, the J call TRBJ2-1; D possibly corresponds to TRBD1 (5 bases). Germline lookup yields CDR1 MNHEY and CDR2 SMNVEV (reference sequence). The CDR3 totals 17 residues. With 5 bases removed from V and 4 bases from J, the gap between germline ends came to 21 bases.

The table lists this clone with many counts. The V gene is TRBV6-5, the J gene TRBJ2-7; a weak D match, TRBD1 (6 bases). CDR3 length: 15 amino acids. Trimming stripped 7 bases from V and 2 bases from J, with 18 bases between. Germline V gives CDR1 MNHEY, CDR2 SVGAGI. CDR3 sequence: CASKGTSRGPYEQYF. The CDR3 coding sequence is TGTGCCAGCAAAGGGACATCCCGCGGCCCCTACGAGCAGTACTTC.

This clone was detected only a few times. The chain couples TRBV27 to TRBJ2-2; D gene unclear. The V end lost 3 bases, the J end lost 2 bases, and 4 bases lay between the germline ends. The CDR3 is 13 residues long. Looked up from germline, CDR1 is MNHEY and CDR2 is SMNVEV (reference sequence). CDR3 DNA: TGTGCCAGCAGTTTCTATAACACCGGGGAGCTGTTTTTT. Its translation is CASSFYNTGELFF.

This clone showed up just a few times. The chain recombines TRBV5-4 with TRBJ2-5; 7 bases agree with TRBD2. The CDR3 runs 14 residues. J lost 3 bases, V lost 0 bases, and 2 bases had no gene match. Germline V CDR1 and CDR2: SGHNT, YYREEE (reference sequence). This CDR3 is CASSLAGGEETQYF. The CDR3 DNA is TGTGCCAGCAGCTTGGCGGGAGGTGAAGAGACCCAGTACTTC. Drawing the rest from reference TRBV5-4 and TRBJ2-5, the complete variable domain is ETGVTQSPTHLIKTRGQQVTLRCSSQSGHNTVSWYQQALGQGPQFIFQYYREEENGRGNFPPRFSGLQFPNYSSELNVNALELDDSALYLCASSLAGGEETQYFGPGTRLLVL.

V is TRBV7-9 and J is TRBJ2-7; D possibly corresponds to TRBD1 (6 bases). The CDR3 length is 12 residues. Per the germline V gene, CDR1 is SEHNR and CDR2 is FQNEAQ (reference sequence). V was cut by 7 bases and J by 3 bases, with 10 bases left in between. CDR3 nucleotides: TGTGCCAGCACCAGGACAGACTACGAGCAGTACTTC. Its protein is CASTRTDYEQYF.

Only a few counts were recorded for this clone. The chain joins TRBV23-1 to TRBJ1-5; 9 nucleotides match TRBD1. Being an ORF, TRBV23-1 has a function that is uncertain. CDR3 length equals 15 residues. V shed 6 bases, J shed 3 bases, and the junction held 6 bases outside the gene matches. CDR3 nucleotides: TGCGCCAGCAGCCACAGGGGGCTCAACAATCAGCCCCAGCATTTT. Encoded protein: CASSHRGLNNQPQHF.

V and J are TRBV4-3 and TRBJ2-5; TRBD1 might be the D (6 bases). V shed 1 base and J shed 5 bases, with 11 bases lying between them. The CDR3 contains 14 residues. Germline loops: CDR1 LGHNA, CDR2 YSLEER. The CDR3 protein is CASSQVRGMETQYF. The CDR3, as DNA: TGCGCCAGCAGCCAAGTAAGGGGGATGGAGACCCAGTACTTC.

This clone has more than one count but fewer than ten. The V and J genes are TRBV18 and TRBJ2-1; 8 nucleotides agree with TRBD2. Germline V gene lookup returns CDR1 KGHSH and CDR2 LQKENI. V gave up 2 bases and J gave up 5 bases; unmatched junction bases: 11. CDR3 size: 17 residues. CDR3 in DNA: TGTGCCAGCTCACCAGGGAGTTGGGTAGCGGGGAACAATGAGCAGTTCTTC. Translation gives CASSPGSWVAGNNEQFF.

This clone has more than one count but fewer than ten. The CDR3, as DNA: TGTGCCAGCAGTGATGGGGTGACAGCGTCGAATCAGCCCCAGCATTTT. It yields the protein CASSDGVTASNQPQHF. The chain combines TRBV2 with TRBJ1-5; weak D call: TRBD1 (5 bases). The ends were cut back, 3 bases at V and 4 bases at J, with 16 bases in the middle. CDR3 size: 16 residues. Germline V gives CDR1 SNHLY, CDR2 FYNNEI.

The chain joins TRBV25-1 to TRBJ2-5; no clear D. Germline V gene sequence: CDR1 MGHDK, CDR2 SYGVNS. The V end was cut by 4 bases, the J end by 7 bases, with 16 bases between. The CDR3 consists of 14 residues. CDR3 sequence reads: CASSAPTRFGTQYF. The CDR3 bases are TGTGCCAGCAGTGCGCCGACAAGGTTTGGGACCCAGTACTTC.

The sample holds a few counts of this clone. The rearrangement uses TRBV6-1 and TRBJ2-4; TRBD2 agrees at 9 bases. Trimming cost V 4 bases and J 0 bases; bases outside gene matches: 16. The CDR3 sequence is 20 residues long. From germline, CDR1 is MNHNS and CDR2 SASEGT. The CDR3 region has the DNA TGTGCCAGCAGTGGCCCCTTAGGTGCTAGCGGGATACTAGCCAAAAACATTCAGTACTTC. Translating gives CASSGPLGASGILAKNIQYF.

The chain carries TRBV5-6 and TRBJ2-6; 7 bases agree with TRBD1. Germline CDR1 and CDR2: SGHDT and YYEEEE. This CDR3 contains 15 residues. J lost 1 base, V lost 6 bases, and 4 bases had no gene match. CDR3: CASTIRGSGANVLTF. For the CDR3, the DNA is TGTGCCAGCACCATCAGGGGGTCTGGGGCCAACGTCCTGACTTTC.

The V and J genes are TRBV9 and TRBJ2-7, with D hard to call. V dropped 2 bases and J dropped 0 bases, with 12 bases sitting between them. The CDR3 covers 15 residues. CDR1 and CDR2 from the germline V gene are SGDLS and YYNGEE. CDR3: CASSVHSLPSYEQYF. Written as DNA, the CDR3 is TGTGCCAGCAGCGTCCACAGCTTACCCTCCTACGAGCAGTACTTC.

This clone was seen only a few times. The rearrangement links TRBV4-2 to TRBJ2-5; D might be TRBD2 (6 bases). V was clipped by 0 bases and J by 6 bases, with 14 bases between them. The CDR3 spans 15 residues. Per germline, CDR1 LGHNA and CDR2 YNFKEQ. CDR3 residues: CASSQDKQGGQTQYF. Written as DNA, the CDR3 is TGTGCCAGCAGCCAAGATAAGCAGGGAGGACAGACCCAGTACTTC.

This clone was detected a few times. The chain combines TRBV29-1 with TRBJ2-1; no clear D. Germline loops: CDR1 SQVTM, CDR2 ANQGSEA. V lost 4 bases, J lost 10 bases, and 8 bases lay in between. The CDR3 is 10 amino acids. CDR3 in amino acids: CSVGLMEQFF. In DNA form, the CDR3 reads TGCAGCGTTGGTCTTATGGAGCAGTTCTTC.

This clone came up a few times. The chain carries TRBV19 and TRBJ1-2; the D gene is possibly TRBD1 (6 bases). The CDR3 has 15 amino acids. Germline assignment: CDR1 LNHDA and CDR2 SQIVND (reference sequence). Trimming took off 10 bases at V and 1 base at J, with 19 bases between the two ends. CDR3 DNA sequence: TGTGCCACCACGTACCCCCTACAGGGTAACTATGGCTACACCTTC. Its protein is CATTYPLQGNYGYTF. Filled out from reference TRBV19 and TRBJ1-2, the complete variable domain reads DGGITQSPKYLFRKEGQNVTLSCEQNLNHDAMYWYRQDPGQGLRLIYYSQIVNDFQKGDIAEGYSVSREKKESFPLTVTSAQKNPTAFYLCATTYPLQGNYGYTFGSGTRLTVV.

The rearrangement uses TRBV7-7 and TRBJ2-5; 10 nucleotides match TRBD2. CDR1 and CDR2 from the germline V gene are SSHAT and FNYEAQ (reference sequence). The CDR3 is 15 amino acids. J gave up 2 bases and V 4 bases, and 4 bases lay outside the gene matches. The CDR3 is CASSSSGGAQETQYF. CDR3 nucleotide sequence: TGTGCCAGCAGCTCAAGCGGGGGGGCACAAGAGACCCAGTACTTC.

This clone was picked up a small number of times. The chain employs TRBV2 and TRBJ2-7; 13 bases agree with TRBD2. V lost 6 bases and J lost 2; bases outside the gene matches: 13. The V gene's germline CDR1 is SNHLY and CDR2 FYNNEI. The CDR3 length is 18 residues. CDR3 residues: CASRAPEGLAGNTYEQYF. The CDR3 nucleotides are TGTGCCAGCAGGGCCCCCGAGGGACTAGCGGGAAATACCTACGAGCAGTACTTC.

The chain recombines TRBV10-3 with TRBJ2-1; 12 nucleotides align to TRBD2. Trimming removed 5 bases from V and 6 bases from J; junction bases left unmatched: 8. The CDR3 spans 16 residues. From germline, CDR1 is ENHRY and CDR2 SYGVKD. The CDR3 loop is CAISLHLAGGGNEQFF. The CDR3 coding sequence is TGTGCCATCAGTCTACACCTAGCGGGAGGGGGCAATGAGCAGTTCTTC.